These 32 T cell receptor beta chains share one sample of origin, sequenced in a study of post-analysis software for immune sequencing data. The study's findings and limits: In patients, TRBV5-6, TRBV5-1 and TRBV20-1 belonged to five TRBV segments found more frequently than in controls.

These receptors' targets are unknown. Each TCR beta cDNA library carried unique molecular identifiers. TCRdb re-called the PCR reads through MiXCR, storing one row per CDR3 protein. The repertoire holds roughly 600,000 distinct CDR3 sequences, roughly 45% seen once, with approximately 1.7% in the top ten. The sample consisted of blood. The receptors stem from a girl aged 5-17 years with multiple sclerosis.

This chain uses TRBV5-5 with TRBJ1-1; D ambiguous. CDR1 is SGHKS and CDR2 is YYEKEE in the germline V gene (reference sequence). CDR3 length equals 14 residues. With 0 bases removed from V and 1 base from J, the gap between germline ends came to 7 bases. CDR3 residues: CASSLVAGNTEAFF. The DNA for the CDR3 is TGTGCCAGCAGCTTGGTTGCAGGGAACACTGAAGCTTTCTTT. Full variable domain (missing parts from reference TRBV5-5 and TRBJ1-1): DAGVTQSPTHLIKTRGQQVTLRCSPISGHKSVSWYQQVLGQGPQFIFQYYEKEERGRGNFPDRFSARQFPNYSSELNVNALLLGDSALYLCASSLVAGNTEAFFGQGTRLTVV.

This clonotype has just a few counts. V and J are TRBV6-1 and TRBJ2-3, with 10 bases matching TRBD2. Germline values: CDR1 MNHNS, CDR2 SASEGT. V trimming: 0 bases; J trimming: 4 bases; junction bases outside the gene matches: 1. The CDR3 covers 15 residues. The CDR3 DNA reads TGTGCCAGCAGTGAAGCTAGCGGGGGGCCAGATACGCAGTATTTT. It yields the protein CASSEASGGPDTQYF.

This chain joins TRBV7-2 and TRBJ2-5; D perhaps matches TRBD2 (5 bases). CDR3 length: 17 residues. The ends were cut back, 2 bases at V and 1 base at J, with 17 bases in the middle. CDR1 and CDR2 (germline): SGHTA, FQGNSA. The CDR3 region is CASSLPLRGKSQETQYF. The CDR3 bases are TGTGCCAGCAGCTTACCCCTCCGAGGGAAAAGCCAAGAGACCCAGTACTTC.

Here the CDR3 reads CASSLRERANSYEQYF. DNA of the CDR3: TGCGCCAGCAGCTTGAGGGAGCGGGCAAACTCCTACGAGCAGTACTTC. J is TRBJ2-7 and V is TRBV5-1, with TRBD2 as a possible D gene (6 bases). Germline V gene lookup returns CDR1 SGHRS and CDR2 YFSETQ. V lost 1 base and J lost 0, with 14 bases in between. The CDR3 has 16 residues.

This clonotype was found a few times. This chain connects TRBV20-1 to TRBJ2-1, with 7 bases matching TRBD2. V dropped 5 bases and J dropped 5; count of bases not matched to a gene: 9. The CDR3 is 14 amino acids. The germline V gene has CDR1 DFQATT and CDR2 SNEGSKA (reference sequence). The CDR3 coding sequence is TGCAGTGCTTGCAGGACTAGGTCGGACAATGAGCAGTTCTTC. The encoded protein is CSACRTRSDNEQFF.

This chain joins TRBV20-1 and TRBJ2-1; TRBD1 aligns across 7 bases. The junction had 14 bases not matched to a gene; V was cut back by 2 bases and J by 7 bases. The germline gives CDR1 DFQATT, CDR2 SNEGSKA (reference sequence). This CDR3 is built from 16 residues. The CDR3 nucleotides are TGCAGTGCTAGATCACAGGGGCGCCCCGAGGGAAATGAGCAGTTCTTC. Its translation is CSARSQGRPEGNEQFF.

Here the CDR3 DNA reads TGTGCCAGCAGGGCTAGCCAGTCGACCGGGGAGCTGTTTTTT. This translates into CASRASQSTGELFF. V is TRBV7-3 and J is TRBJ2-2; D is possibly TRBD2 (5 bases). The germline gives CDR1 SGHTA, CDR2 FQGTGA. The CDR3 length is 14 residues. V was pared by 6 bases and J by 5 bases, with 13 bases between. Full variable domain (rest looked up from reference TRBV7-3 and TRBJ2-2): GAGVSQTPSNKVTEKGKYVELRCDPISGHTALYWYRQSLGQGPEFLIYFQGTGAADDSGLPNDRFFAVRPEGSVSTLKIQRTERGDSAVYLCASRASQSTGELFFGEGSRLTVL.

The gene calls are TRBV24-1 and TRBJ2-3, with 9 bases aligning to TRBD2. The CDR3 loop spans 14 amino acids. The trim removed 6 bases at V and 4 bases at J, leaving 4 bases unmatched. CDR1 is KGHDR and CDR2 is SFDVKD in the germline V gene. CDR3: CATSYSGSADTQYF. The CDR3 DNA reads TGTGCCACCAGTTATAGCGGGAGTGCAGATACGCAGTATTTT.

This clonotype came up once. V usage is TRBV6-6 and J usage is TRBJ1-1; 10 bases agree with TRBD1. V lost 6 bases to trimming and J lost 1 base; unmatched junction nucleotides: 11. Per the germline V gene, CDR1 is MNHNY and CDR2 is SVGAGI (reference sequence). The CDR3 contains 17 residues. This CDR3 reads CASSRDRGGFSNTEAFF. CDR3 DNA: TGTGCCAGCAGCCGGGACAGGGGTGGATTTTCGAACACTGAAGCTTTCTTT.

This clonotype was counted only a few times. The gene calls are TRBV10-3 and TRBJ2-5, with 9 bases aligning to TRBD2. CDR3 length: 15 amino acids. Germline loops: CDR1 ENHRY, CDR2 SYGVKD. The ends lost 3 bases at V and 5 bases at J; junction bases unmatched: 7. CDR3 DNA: TGTGCCATCAGTGACGTGGGTAGCGGGAGTGAGACCCAGTACTTC. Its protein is CAISDVGSGSETQYF.

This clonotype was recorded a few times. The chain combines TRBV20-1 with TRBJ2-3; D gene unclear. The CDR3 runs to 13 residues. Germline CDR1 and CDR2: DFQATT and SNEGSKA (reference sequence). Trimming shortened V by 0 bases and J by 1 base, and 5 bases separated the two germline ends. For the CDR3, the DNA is TGCAGTGCTAGAGATCAGGGCACAGATACGCAGTATTTT. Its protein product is CSARDQGTDTQYF.

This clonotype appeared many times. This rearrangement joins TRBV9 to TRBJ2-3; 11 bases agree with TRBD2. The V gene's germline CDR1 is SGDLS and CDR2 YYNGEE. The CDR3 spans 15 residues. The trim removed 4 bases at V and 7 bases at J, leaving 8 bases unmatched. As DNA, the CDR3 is TGTGCCAGCAGCACTAGCGGGGGTCCTAGGAATACGCAGTATTTT. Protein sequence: CASSTSGGPRNTQYF. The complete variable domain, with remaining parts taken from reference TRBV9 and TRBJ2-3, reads DSGVTQTPKHLITATGQRVTLRCSPRSGDLSVYWYQQSLDQGLQFLIQYYNGEERAKGNILERFSAQQFPDLHSELNLSSLELGDSALYFCASSTSGGPRNTQYFGPGTRLTVL.

This CDR3 is CASKIRPGDKNEQFF. The DNA of the CDR3 is TGTGCCAGTAAAATCCGGCCAGGGGATAAGAATGAGCAGTTCTTC. The chain is built from TRBV19 and TRBJ2-1; the D gene is possibly TRBD1 (6 bases). This CDR3 is 15 amino acids long. Germline assignment: CDR1 LNHDA and CDR2 SQIVND (reference sequence). V lost 7 bases and J 7 bases, leaving 20 bases between the germline ends.

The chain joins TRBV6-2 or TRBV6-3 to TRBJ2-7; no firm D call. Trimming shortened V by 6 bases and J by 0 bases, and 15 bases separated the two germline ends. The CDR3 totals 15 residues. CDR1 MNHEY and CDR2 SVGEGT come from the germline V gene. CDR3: CASSPTGDSSYEQYF. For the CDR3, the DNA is TGTGCCAGCAGCCCGACTGGGGATAGCTCCTACGAGCAGTACTTC.

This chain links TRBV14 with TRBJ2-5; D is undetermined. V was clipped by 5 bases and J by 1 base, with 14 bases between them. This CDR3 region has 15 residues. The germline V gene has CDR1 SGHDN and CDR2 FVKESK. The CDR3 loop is CASSSSPSPQETQYF. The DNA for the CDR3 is TGTGCCAGCAGCTCGTCCCCTAGTCCCCAAGAGACCCAGTACTTC.

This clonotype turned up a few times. The CDR3 DNA follows: TGTGCCAGCAGTTACGGTAGTGCGGACTATGGCTACACCTTC. Residues: CASSYGSADYGYTF. The rearrangement uses TRBV6-5 and TRBJ1-2, with no clear D. In germline, CDR1 is MNHEY, CDR2 SVGAGI. Trimming took 2 bases from V and 3 from J, leaving 10 bases between them. The CDR3 sequence is 14 residues long.

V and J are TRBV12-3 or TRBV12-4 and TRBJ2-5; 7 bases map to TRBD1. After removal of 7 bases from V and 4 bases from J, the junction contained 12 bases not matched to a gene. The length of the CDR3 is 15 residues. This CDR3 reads CASNNLGGFTETQYF. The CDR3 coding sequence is TGTGCCAGCAACAATTTAGGGGGCTTTACAGAGACCCAGTACTTC.

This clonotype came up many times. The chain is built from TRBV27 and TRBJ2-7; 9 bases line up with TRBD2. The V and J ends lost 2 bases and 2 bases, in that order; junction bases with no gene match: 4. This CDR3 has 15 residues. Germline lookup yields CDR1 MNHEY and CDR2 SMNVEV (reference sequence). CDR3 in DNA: TGTGCCAGCAGTTTACGCGGGGGGGTAACCTACGAGCAGTACTTC. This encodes CASSLRGGVTYEQYF.

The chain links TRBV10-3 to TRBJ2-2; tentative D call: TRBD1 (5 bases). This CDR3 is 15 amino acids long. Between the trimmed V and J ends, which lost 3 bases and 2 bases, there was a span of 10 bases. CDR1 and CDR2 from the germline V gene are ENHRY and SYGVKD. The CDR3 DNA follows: TGTGCCATCAGTGACCCGACAGAAAACACCGGGGAGCTGTTTTTT. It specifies CAISDPTENTGELFF.

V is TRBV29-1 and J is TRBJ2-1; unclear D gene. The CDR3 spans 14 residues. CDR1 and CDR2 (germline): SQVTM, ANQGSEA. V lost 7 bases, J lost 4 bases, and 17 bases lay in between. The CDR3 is CSGSRRDSYNEQFF. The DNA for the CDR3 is TGCAGCGGGTCGCGCCGAGATTCATACAATGAGCAGTTCTTC.

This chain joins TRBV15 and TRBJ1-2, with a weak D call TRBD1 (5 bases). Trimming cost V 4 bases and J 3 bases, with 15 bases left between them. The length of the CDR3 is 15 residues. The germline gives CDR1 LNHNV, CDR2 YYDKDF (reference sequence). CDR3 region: CATSTTVGEDYGYTF. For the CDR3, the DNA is TGTGCCACCAGCACGACAGTAGGGGAGGACTATGGCTACACCTTC. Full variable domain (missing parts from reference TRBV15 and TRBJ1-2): DAMVIQNPRYQVTQFGKPVTLSCSQTLNHNVMYWYQQKSSQAPKLLFHYYDKDFNNEADTPDNFQSRRPNTSFCFLDIRSPGLGDTAMYLCATSTTVGEDYGYTFGSGTRLTVV.

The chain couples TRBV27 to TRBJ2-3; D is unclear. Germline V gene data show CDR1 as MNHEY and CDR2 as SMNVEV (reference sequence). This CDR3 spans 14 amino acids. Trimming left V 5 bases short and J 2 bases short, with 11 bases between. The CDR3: CASSQTWVTDTQYF. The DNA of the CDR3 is TGTGCCAGCAGTCAAACATGGGTCACAGATACGCAGTATTTT.

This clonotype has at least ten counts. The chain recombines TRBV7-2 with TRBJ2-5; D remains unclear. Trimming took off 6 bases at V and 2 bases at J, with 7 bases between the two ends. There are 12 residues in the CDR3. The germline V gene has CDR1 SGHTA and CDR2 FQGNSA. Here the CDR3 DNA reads TGTGCCAGCAGTTCAAGGCAAGAGACCCAGTACTTC. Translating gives CASSSRQETQYF.

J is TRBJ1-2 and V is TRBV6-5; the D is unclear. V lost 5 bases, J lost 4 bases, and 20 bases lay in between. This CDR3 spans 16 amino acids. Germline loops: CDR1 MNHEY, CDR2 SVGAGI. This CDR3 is CASSPEEEALIYGYTF. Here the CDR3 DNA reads TGTGCCAGCAGTCCCGAGGAGGAGGCTCTGATCTATGGCTACACCTTC.

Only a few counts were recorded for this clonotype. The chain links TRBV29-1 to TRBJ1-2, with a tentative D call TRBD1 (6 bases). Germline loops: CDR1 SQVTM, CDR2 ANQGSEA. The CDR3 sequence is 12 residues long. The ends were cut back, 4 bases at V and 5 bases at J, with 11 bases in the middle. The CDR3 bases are TGCAGCGTTGGTGCAGGGGCTTATGGCTACACCTTC. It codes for CSVGAGAYGYTF. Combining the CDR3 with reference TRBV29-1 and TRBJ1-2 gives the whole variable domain SAVISQKPSRDICQRGTSLTIQCQVDSQVTMMFWYRQQPGQSLTLIATANQGSEATYESGFVIDKFPISRPNLTFSTLTVSNMSPEDSSIYLCSVGAGAYGYTFGSGTRLTVV.

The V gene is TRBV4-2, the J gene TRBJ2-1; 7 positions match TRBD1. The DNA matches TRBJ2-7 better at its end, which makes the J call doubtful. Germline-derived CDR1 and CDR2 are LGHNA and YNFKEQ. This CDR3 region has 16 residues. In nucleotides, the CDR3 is TGTGCCAGCAGCCAACAAGGGGGACAGACCTACAATGAGCAGTACTTC. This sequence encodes CASSQQGGQTYNEQYF.

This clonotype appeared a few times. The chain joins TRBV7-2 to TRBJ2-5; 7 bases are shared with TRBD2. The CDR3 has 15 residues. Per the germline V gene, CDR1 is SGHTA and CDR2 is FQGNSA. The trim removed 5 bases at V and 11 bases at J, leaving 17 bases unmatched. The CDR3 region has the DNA TGTGCCAGCAGCCTCGGACTAGTTTCTTACTCGGGACAGTACTTC. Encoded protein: CASSLGLVSYSGQYF.

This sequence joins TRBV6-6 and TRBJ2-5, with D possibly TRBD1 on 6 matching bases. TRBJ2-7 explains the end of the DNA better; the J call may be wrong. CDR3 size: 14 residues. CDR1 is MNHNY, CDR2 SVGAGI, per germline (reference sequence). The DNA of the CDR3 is TGTGCCAGCAGTTACTCGATGGGGGACAACGAGCAGTACTTC. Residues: CASSYSMGDNEQYF.

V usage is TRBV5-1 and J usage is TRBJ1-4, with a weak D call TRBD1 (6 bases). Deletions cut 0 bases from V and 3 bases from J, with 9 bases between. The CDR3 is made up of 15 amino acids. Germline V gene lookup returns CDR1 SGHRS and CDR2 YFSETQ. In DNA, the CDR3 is TGCGCCAGCAGCTTGGAACGGACAGCTAATGAAAAACTGTTTTTT. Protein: CASSLERTANEKLFF.

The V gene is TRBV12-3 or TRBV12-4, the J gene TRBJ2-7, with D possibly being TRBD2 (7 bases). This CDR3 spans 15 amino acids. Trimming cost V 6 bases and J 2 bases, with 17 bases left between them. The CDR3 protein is CASSFRTAGPYEQYF. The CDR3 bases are TGTGCCAGCAGCTTTAGGACAGCGGGACCCTACGAGCAGTACTTC.

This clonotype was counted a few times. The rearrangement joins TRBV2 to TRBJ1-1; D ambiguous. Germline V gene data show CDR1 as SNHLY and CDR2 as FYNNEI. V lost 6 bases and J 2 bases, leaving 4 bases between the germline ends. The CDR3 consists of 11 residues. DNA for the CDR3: TGTGCCAGCAGAGGAAACACTGAAGCTTTCTTT. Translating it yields CASRGNTEAFF.

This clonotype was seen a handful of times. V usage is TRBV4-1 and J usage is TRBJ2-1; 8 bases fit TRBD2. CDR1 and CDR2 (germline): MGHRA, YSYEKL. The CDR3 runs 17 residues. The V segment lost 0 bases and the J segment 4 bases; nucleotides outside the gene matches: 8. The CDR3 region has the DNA TGCGCCAGCAGCCAAGATCAAAAACTAGCGGTTTACAATGAGCAGTTCTTC. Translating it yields CASSQDQKLAVYNEQFF.